The 30 T cell receptor beta chains below were found in one sample sequenced in a study of blood T cell repertoires in COVID-19. Profiling relied on immunoSEQ multiplex PCR, and the TCRdb table lists in-frame clones only, not all of them. The table has 85,000 to 120,000 clones, 91% seen once. Source material: peripheral blood. The receptors come from a man younger than 35 with acute or convalescent COVID-19.

The chain has TRBV6-5 and TRBJ2-7; 10 bases line up with TRBD1. This CDR3 is built from 16 residues. Germline-derived CDR1 and CDR2 are MNHEY and SVGAGI. V gave up 2 bases and J gave up 5 bases; unmatched junction bases: 9. The CDR3: CASSYVDRGREDEQYF. CDR3 in DNA: TGTGCCAGCAGTTACGTTGACAGGGGGCGAGAGGACGAGCAGTACTTC.

The CDR3 spells CAWRRTGAISEPQHF. The CDR3 nucleotides read TGTGCCTGGAGGCGGACAGGGGCGATATCAGAGCCCCAGCATTTT. The chain carries TRBV30 and TRBJ1-5; 9 nucleotides match TRBD1. Germline CDR1 GTSNPN, CDR2 SVGIG (reference sequence). Trimming cost V 3 bases and J 8 bases; bases outside gene matches: 11. This CDR3 is built from 15 residues.

This clone was detected a few times. The V call is TRBV6-4, the J call TRBJ2-7; 10 nucleotides match TRBD2. In germline, CDR1 is MRHNA, CDR2 SNTAGT. With 5 bases clipped from V and 4 bases from J, the junction kept 11 bases outside the gene matches. The length of the CDR3 is 16 residues. CDR3 in amino acids: CASSYLQLAGLYEQYF. As DNA, the CDR3 is TGTGCCAGCAGTTACTTACAACTAGCGGGACTTTACGAGCAGTACTTC.

CDR3 in DNA: TGTGCCAGCAGCCAAGAACAGGCCGAATATGGCTACACCTTC. Amino acids: CASSQEQAEYGYTF. The rearrangement links TRBV4-2 to TRBJ1-2; a possible D gene is TRBD1 (5 bases). The V and J ends lost 0 bases and 5 bases respectively, with 10 bases between them. Germline CDR1 LGHNA, CDR2 YNFKEQ. There are 14 residues in the CDR3.

The chain carries TRBV5-6 and TRBJ1-2, with D perhaps TRBD1 (5 bases). From germline, CDR1 is SGHDT and CDR2 YYEEEE. The CDR3 has 13 residues. V dropped 0 bases and J dropped 7 bases, with 10 bases sitting between them. The CDR3 is CASSLGAGFGYTF. CDR3 nucleotide sequence: TGTGCCAGCAGCTTGGGAGCAGGGTTTGGCTACACCTTC. Full variable domain (remainder filled in from reference TRBV5-6 and TRBJ1-2): DAGVTQSPTHLIKTRGQQVTLRCSPKSGHDTVSWYQQALGQGPQFIFQYYEEEERQRGNFPDRFSGHQFPNYSSELNVNALLLGDSALYLCASSLGAGFGYTFGSGTRLTVV.

The table lists this clone with a count of one. The chain couples TRBV3-1 (or the pseudogene TRBV3-2) to TRBJ2-1; 10 positions match TRBD2. This CDR3 contains 16 residues. Germline V gene data show CDR1 as LGHDT and CDR2 as YNNKEL (reference sequence). J was trimmed by 0 bases and V by 3 bases; bases with no gene match: 2. The CDR3 loop reads CASSHSGRSSYNEQFF. CDR3 sequence (DNA): TGTGCCAGCAGCCATAGCGGGAGGAGCTCCTACAATGAGCAGTTCTTC.

V usage is TRBV5-4 and J usage is TRBJ1-2; 9 bases agree with TRBD1. Germline V gives CDR1 SGHNT, CDR2 YYREEE (reference sequence). V trimming: 4 bases; J trimming: 0 bases; junction bases outside the gene matches: 10. The CDR3 sequence is 17 residues long. The CDR3 sequence: CASSAATGTGSNYGYTF. The CDR3 DNA reads TGTGCCAGCAGCGCCGCGACGGGGACAGGGTCTAACTATGGCTACACCTTC.

The chain uses TRBV5-1 and TRBJ2-7; possibly TRBD1 for D (6 bases). The CDR3 spans 15 residues. Trimming stripped 0 bases from V and 2 bases from J, with 12 bases between. Per germline, CDR1 SGHRS and CDR2 YFSETQ. CDR3 loop: CASSLAGTNTYEQYF. The CDR3 DNA is TGCGCCAGCAGCTTGGCCGGGACAAATACCTACGAGCAGTACTTC.

V gene TRBV9 combines with J gene TRBJ2-1; perhaps TRBD1 as D (6 bases). Germline CDR1 and CDR2: SGDLS and YYNGEE. This CDR3 comprises 20 residues. Trimming cost V 4 bases and J 1 base, with 27 bases left between them. The DNA of the CDR3 is TGTGCCAGCAGCCTCCAAGAGGGGGTAAGGGGCCCCGGATCCTACAATGAGCAGTTCTTC. Its protein product is CASSLQEGVRGPGSYNEQFF.

The chain carries TRBV24-1 and TRBJ2-2; D may be TRBD1 (6 bases). CDR1 is KGHDR, CDR2 SFDVKD, per germline. The CDR3 loop spans 15 amino acids. V dropped 3 bases and J dropped 6 bases, with 13 bases sitting between them. The CDR3 nucleotides are TGTGCCACCAGTGATCCGAGGGCAGGGGCCGGGGAGCTGTTTTTT. Its translation: CATSDPRAGAGELFF.

V and J are TRBV24-1 and TRBJ1-1, with 7 bases matching TRBD1. CDR1 and CDR2 (germline): KGHDR, SFDVKD. This CDR3 comprises 14 residues. V was pared by 7 bases and J by 5 bases, with 9 bases of the junction left unmatched. The CDR3 bases are TGTGCCACCAGCCGACAGGGAAGTAATACTGAAGCTTTCTTT. Amino acids: CATSRQGSNTEAFF.

This chain joins TRBV15 and TRBJ2-4; D might be TRBD2 (5 bases). Germline CDR1 LNHNV, CDR2 YYDKDF (reference sequence). The ends were cut back, 1 base at V and 2 bases at J, with 9 bases in the middle. The length of the CDR3 is 15 residues. For the CDR3, the DNA is TGTGCCACCAGCAGAGGGGAGACATCCAAAAACATTCAGTACTTC. This codes for CATSRGETSKNIQYF.

The V and J genes are TRBV5-6 and TRBJ1-5, with D unclear. Trimming pared 4 bases from V and 2 bases from J, leaving 13 bases between. The CDR3 is 15 residues long. Germline CDR1 reads SGHDT; CDR2 reads YYEEEE. CDR3 amino acids: CASSPHDQGNQPQHF. CDR3 DNA: TGTGCCAGCAGCCCTCATGATCAGGGCAATCAGCCCCAGCATTTT.

This clone was seen only once. The chain links TRBV6-5 to TRBJ1-6; D gene ambiguous. V dropped 1 base and J dropped 11 bases, with 15 bases sitting between them. The germline V gene has CDR1 MNHEY and CDR2 SVGAGI. This CDR3 comprises 15 residues. The DNA of the CDR3 is TGTGCCAGCAGTTACTTGGCCCGCCCGGAGGCACCCCTCCACTTT. This codes for CASSYLARPEAPLHF.

The chain has TRBV27 and TRBJ2-2; 13 bases agree with TRBD2. The germline CDR1 and CDR2 sequences are MNHEY and SMNVEV (reference sequence). The CDR3 runs 18 residues. The V gene end was trimmed by 2 bases and the J gene end by 5 bases; junction bases not matched to a gene: 8. The DNA of the CDR3 is TGTGCCAGCAGTTTACCCGGACTAGCGGGAGTCGGGACCGGGGAGCTGTTTTTT. Its protein product is CASSLPGLAGVGTGELFF.

In this sample, this clone turned up once. This chain joins TRBV14 and TRBJ2-1, with D unresolved. This CDR3 has 15 amino acids. V gave up 3 bases and J gave up 6 bases, with 15 bases separating them. The germline V gene has CDR1 SGHDN and CDR2 FVKESK. DNA of the CDR3: TGTGCCAGCAGCCATTATACTGACAAGCCCAATGAGCAGTTCTTC. This gives the protein CASSHYTDKPNEQFF.

In DNA, the CDR3 is TGTGCCAGCAGCCTCTCCGTGCAGGGGGATCTCACAGATACGCAGTATTTT. This codes for CASSLSVQGDLTDTQYF. V usage is TRBV7-9 and J usage is TRBJ2-3, with 7 bases aligning to TRBD1. V shed 5 bases and J 2 bases; nucleotides not matched to a gene: 13. Germline CDR1 reads SEHNR; CDR2 reads FQNEAQ (reference sequence). The CDR3 has 17 residues.

The chain recombines TRBV6-5 with TRBJ2-7, with D possibly being TRBD1 (5 bases). Per germline, CDR1 MNHEY and CDR2 SVGAGI. The germline V and J ends were trimmed by 9 bases and 2 bases, with 11 bases remaining between them. This CDR3 has 12 residues. In DNA form, the CDR3 reads TGTGCCAGTGTGACAGCTCCCTACGAGCAGTACTTC. Protein sequence: CASVTAPYEQYF.

This chain joins TRBV5-4 and TRBJ2-3, with 7 bases identical to TRBD2. V dropped 0 bases and J dropped 4; count of bases not matched to a gene: 5. This CDR3 spans 15 amino acids. Germline CDR1 and CDR2: SGHNT and YYREEE (reference sequence). This CDR3 is CASSLEAGRADTQYF. The CDR3 nucleotides are TGTGCCAGCAGCTTGGAAGCGGGACGGGCAGATACGCAGTATTTT.

To note about this clone: This same CDR3 is encoded by further DNA sequences in the sample. The chain recombines TRBV5-1 with TRBJ1-1; 8 bases are a match to TRBD1. V trimming: 4 bases; J trimming: 3 bases; junction bases outside the gene matches: 5. This CDR3 region has 14 residues. Germline CDR1 reads SGHRS; CDR2 reads YFSETQ. The CDR3 loop reads CASSRGQADTEAFF. The CDR3, as DNA: TGCGCCAGCAGCAGGGGACAGGCGGACACTGAAGCTTTCTTT. Based on the CDR3 plus reference TRBV5-1 and TRBJ1-1, the full variable domain is KAGVTQTPRYLIKTRGQQVTLSCSPISGHRSVSWYQQTPGQGLQFLFEYFSETQRNKGNFPGRFSGRQFSNSRSEMNVSTLELGDSALYLCASSRGQADTEAFFGQGTRLTVV.

This rearrangement joins TRBV19 to TRBJ1-4, with a weak D call TRBD1 (6 bases). V was cut by 4 bases and J by 7 bases, with 10 bases left in between. The CDR3 spans 13 residues. Germline CDR1 reads LNHDA; CDR2 reads SQIVND (reference sequence). CDR3 sequence reads: CASSNARGEKLFF. The CDR3 DNA reads TGTGCCAGTAGTAACGCCAGGGGTGAAAAACTGTTTTTT.

This clone was picked up one time. V usage is TRBV5-1 and J usage is TRBJ2-1; 8 positions agree with TRBD2. CDR3 length: 18 residues. J gave up 0 bases and V 5 bases, and 13 bases lay outside the gene matches. Germline V lookup: CDR1 SGHRS, CDR2 YFSETQ. CDR3 loop: CASRFGRTSKGSYNEQFF. CDR3 bases: TGCGCCAGCAGGTTCGGCCGGACTAGCAAAGGCTCCTACAATGAGCAGTTCTTC.

The chain has TRBV24-1 and TRBJ1-2; a weak D match, TRBD1 (5 bases). There are 14 residues in the CDR3. Germline V gene sequence: CDR1 KGHDR, CDR2 SFDVKD. Trimming cost V 2 bases and J 1 base, with 7 bases left between them. As DNA, the CDR3 is TGTGCCACCAGTGATTACGGGGGTAACTATGGCTACACCTTC. It yields the protein CATSDYGGNYGYTF.

The chain recombines TRBV15 with TRBJ2-5; no reliable D call. The germline V gene has CDR1 LNHNV and CDR2 YYDKDF (reference sequence). V lost 8 bases and J lost 0, with 4 bases in between. CDR3 size: 11 residues. The CDR3 region has the DNA TGTGCCACCCAAAACCAAGAGACCCAGTACTTC. This sequence encodes CATQNQETQYF.

This sequence joins TRBV19 and TRBJ1-4; TRBD1 aligns across 8 bases. The CDR3 spans 18 residues. The ends lost 3 bases at V and 2 bases at J; junction bases unmatched: 11. Germline values: CDR1 LNHDA, CDR2 SQIVND (reference sequence). The CDR3 coding sequence is TGTGCCAGTAGTATCAACAGGGGGTTAGGGTCGACTAATGAAAAACTGTTTTTT. The encoded protein is CASSINRGLGSTNEKLFF.

V usage is TRBV15 and J usage is TRBJ2-5; D unresolved. Trimming took off 1 base at V and 0 bases at J, with 6 bases between the two ends. Germline CDR1 LNHNV, CDR2 YYDKDF (reference sequence). CDR3 length equals 14 residues. The CDR3 reads CATSRGGNQETQYF. The CDR3 DNA is TGTGCCACCAGCAGAGGAGGAAACCAAGAGACCCAGTACTTC.

The genes are TRBV2 and TRBJ1-5; tentative D call: TRBD1 (5 bases). The CDR3 totals 14 residues. V shed 4 bases and J shed 5 bases, with 12 bases lying between them. CDR1 SNHLY and CDR2 FYNNEI come from the germline V gene. CDR3 DNA: TGTGCCAGCAGTGTCCAGGGTTTGGATCAGCCCCAGCATTTT. Translation: CASSVQGLDQPQHF.

The chain has TRBV19 and TRBJ1-1, with D perhaps matching TRBD1 (6 bases). Germline loops: CDR1 LNHDA, CDR2 SQIVND (reference sequence). CDR3 length equals 16 residues. V was trimmed by 1 base and J by 1 base, leaving 13 bases between them. CDR3 protein: CASSIVRHRANTEAFF. DNA of the CDR3: TGTGCCAGTAGTATAGTCCGTCACAGGGCGAACACTGAAGCTTTCTTT.

The chain is built from TRBV5-6 and TRBJ1-2, with D possibly matching TRBD1 (6 bases). Germline V lookup: CDR1 SGHDT, CDR2 YYEEEE. The CDR3 has 14 residues. Between the trimmed V and J ends, which lost 4 bases and 2 bases, there was a span of 12 bases. The CDR3 loop is CASSPDRANYGYTF. CDR3 coding DNA: TGTGCCAGCAGCCCGGACAGAGCGAACTATGGCTACACCTTC.

The V and J genes are TRBV24-1 and TRBJ1-1, with D uncertain. Germline V gene data show CDR1 as KGHDR and CDR2 as SFDVKD. The CDR3 is made up of 13 amino acids. Trimming took 10 bases from V and 0 from J, leaving 11 bases between them. The CDR3 DNA reads TGTGCCACAACGGCAGGCATGAACACTGAAGCTTTCTTT. It is translated as CATTAGMNTEAFF.